This record looks at one T cell receptor beta chain sequence and its context. These data come from a study of blood T cell repertoires in COVID-19. TCRdb's table, derived via immunoSEQ multiplex PCR, lists solely in-frame clones and lacks some. The sample includes about 120,000 clones, approximately 90% of them seen just once. CDR3 length: 16 amino acids. The germline V gene has CDR1 SGHNT and CDR2 YENEEA. The trim removed 5 bases at V and 5 bases at J, leaving 11 bases unmatched. The specimen sequenced was peripheral blood. The chain combines TRBV11-3 with TRBJ2-2; 7 bases line up with TRBD2. This receptor was obtained from a woman aged 50 to 60 with acute or convalescent COVID-19. CDR3 amino acids: CASSAAGLMGTGELFF. CDR3 coding DNA: TGTGCCAGCAGCGCAGCGGGACTAATGGGAACCGGGGAGCTGTTTTTT.